A selection of T cell receptor beta chains follows, all from one sample in a study of T cells after yellow fever vaccination. From the 5' RACE reads, TCRdb called clonotypes with MiXCR, one entry per CDR3 protein. Of 200,000 to 300,000 distinct CDR3 sequences in the sample, approximately 6.3% were seen once. Sequences were derived from CD4+ T cells sorted from PBMCs, sampled on the day of the yellow fever booster vaccination. These receptors originate from a man in his thirties or forties who received the YFV17D yellow fever vaccine. The CDR3 runs from the conserved cysteine through the conserved F or W. The D gene is left open where the match is weak. Clone size is given for some rows only: seen once, a few or many times, or a class if the clone is expanded.

v_gene	j_gene	d_gene	abundance	CDR3aa	CDR3nt
TRBV7-2	TRBJ2-5	NA	NA	CASCWKGGETQYF	TGTGCCAGCTGCTGGAAGGGGGGGGAGACCCAGTACTTC
TRBV5-1	TRBJ1-2	TRBD1	few	CASSPGTGEAYQGYTF	TGCGCCAGCAGCCCGGGGACAGGGGAGGCCTATCAAGGCTACACCTTC
TRBV7-9	TRBJ2-7	NA	NA	CASSSGSRWQYF	TGTGCCAGCAGCTCAGGATCCCGGTGGCAGTACTTC
TRBV12-3/TRBV12-4	TRBJ2-5	TRBD1	few	CASSFPPTGGETQYF	TGTGCCAGCAGTTTCCCCCCTACAGGGGGAGAGACCCAGTACTTC
TRBV12-3/TRBV12-4	TRBJ2-7	NA	many	CASRYGPYEQYF	TGTGCCAGCAGGTACGGTCCCTACGAGCAGTACTTC
TRBV15	TRBJ2-1	NA	many	CATSRDPDTEQFF	TGTGCCACCAGCAGAGACCCCGATACAGAGCAGTTCTTC
TRBV12-3/TRBV12-4	TRBJ2-1	NA	few	CASIRSGSYNEQFF	TGTGCCAGCATCCGGAGCGGGTCGTACAATGAGCAGTTCTTC
TRBV5-1	TRBJ2-6	NA	many	CASSLEPSSGANVLTF	TGCGCCAGCAGCTTGGAACCGAGCTCTGGGGCCAACGTCCTGACTTTC
TRBV9	TRBJ2-1	NA	few	CASSVSDEQFF	TGTGCCAGCAGCGTATCGGATGAGCAGTTCTTC
TRBV5-1	TRBJ1-2	NA	many	CASSATENYGYTF	TGCGCCAGCAGCGCTACAGAGAACTATGGCTACACCTTC
TRBV20-1	TRBJ1-1	TRBD1	NA	CSAISRDSLSTEAFF	TGCAGTGCTATTAGCCGGGACAGCCTATCCACTGAAGCTTTCTTT
TRBV6-2/TRBV6-3	TRBJ2-2	NA	many	CASSSLAGELFF	TGTGCCAGCAGTAGTCTGGCCGGGGAGCTGTTTTTT
TRBV12-3/TRBV12-4	TRBJ1-3	NA	NA	CASSLAAGGNTIYF	TGTGCCAGCAGTTTAGCGGCGGGTGGAAACACCATATATTTT
TRBV24-1	TRBJ2-3	TRBD2	few	CATSDGIAGGPKDTQYF	TGTGCCACCAGTGATGGCATAGCGGGAGGGCCTAAAGATACGCAGTATTTT
TRBV20-1	TRBJ2-7	NA	NA	CRALGTSTYEQYF	TGCAGGGCGCTTGGGACTTCTACCTACGAGCAGTACTTC
TRBV27	TRBJ1-5	TRBD1	NA	CASSTAGQGFFNQPQHF	TGTGCCAGCAGCACGGCAGGACAGGGCTTTTTCAATCAGCCCCAGCATTTT
TRBV20-1	TRBJ2-1	NA	few	CSASGARGTSENEQFF	TGCAGTGCTAGCGGCGCGCGGGGTACCAGTGAAAATGAGCAGTTCTTC
TRBV6-2/TRBV6-3	TRBJ2-7	TRBD2	NA	CASSSTSGTSYEQYF	TGTGCCAGCAGTTCCACTAGCGGGACTTCCTACGAGCAGTACTTC
TRBV6-5	TRBJ2-7	TRBD1	few	CASSLGQGASYEQYF	TGTGCCAGCAGTTTAGGACAGGGGGCTTCCTACGAGCAGTACTTC
TRBV5-1	TRBJ2-1	NA	few	CASSFGTSSLYNEQFF	TGCGCCAGCAGCTTCGGTACTAGCAGCCTTTACAATGAGCAGTTCTTC
TRBV28	TRBJ2-7	NA	few	CASWAGDNYEQYF	TGTGCCAGCTGGGCAGGGGACAATTACGAGCAGTACTTC